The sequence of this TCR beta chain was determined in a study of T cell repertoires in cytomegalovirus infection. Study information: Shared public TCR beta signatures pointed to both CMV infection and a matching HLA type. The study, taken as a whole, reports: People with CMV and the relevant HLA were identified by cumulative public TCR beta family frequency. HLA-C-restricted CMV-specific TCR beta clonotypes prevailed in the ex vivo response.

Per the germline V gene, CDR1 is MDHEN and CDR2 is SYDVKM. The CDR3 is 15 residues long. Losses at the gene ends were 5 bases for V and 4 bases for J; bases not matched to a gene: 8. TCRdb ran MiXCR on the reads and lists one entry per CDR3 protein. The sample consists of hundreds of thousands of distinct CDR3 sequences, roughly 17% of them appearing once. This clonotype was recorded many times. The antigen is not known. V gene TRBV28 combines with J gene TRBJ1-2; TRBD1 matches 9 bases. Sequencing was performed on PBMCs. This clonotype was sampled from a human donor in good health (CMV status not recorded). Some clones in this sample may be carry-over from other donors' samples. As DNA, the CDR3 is TGTGCCAGCAGTCCCGGGACAGGGCCGGTCTATGGCTACACCTTC. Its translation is CASSPGTGPVYGYTF.